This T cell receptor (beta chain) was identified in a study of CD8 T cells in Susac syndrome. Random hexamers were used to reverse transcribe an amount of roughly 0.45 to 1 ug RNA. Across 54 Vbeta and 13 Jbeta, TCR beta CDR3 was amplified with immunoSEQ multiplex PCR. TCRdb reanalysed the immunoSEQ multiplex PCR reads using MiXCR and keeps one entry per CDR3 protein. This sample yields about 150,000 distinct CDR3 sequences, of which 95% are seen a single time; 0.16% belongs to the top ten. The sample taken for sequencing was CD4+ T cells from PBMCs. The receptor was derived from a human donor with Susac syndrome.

The CDR3 is CASSVGPGQGEHSPLHF. CDR3 bases: TGTGCCAGCAGCGTAGGGCCGGGACAGGGGGAACATTCACCCCTCCACTTT. The rearrangement joins TRBV9 to TRBJ1-6, with TRBD1 matching 11 bases. The junction had 7 bases not matched to a gene; V was cut back by 0 bases and J by 8 bases. Looked up from germline, CDR1 is SGDLS and CDR2 is YYNGEE. CDR3 length: 17 amino acids.